This TCR beta chain came from a study of T cell responses to AZD1222 COVID-19 vaccine. There are 12 residues in the CDR3. The V gene lost 5 bases and the J gene lost 11 bases, with 12 bases spanning the gap. Germline CDR1 LGHDT, CDR2 YNNKEL (reference sequence). TCRdb keeps only in-frame clones here, not all; method: immunoSEQ multiplex PCR. Here the sample spans just under 75,000 clones, around 80% being singletons. The chain employs TRBV3-1 (or the pseudogene TRBV3-2) and TRBJ2-2, with D maybe TRBD2 (5 bases). This sequence originates from an adult who received the AZD1222 COVID-19 vaccine. The material was peripheral blood, obtained 28 days after the second AZD1222 dose. The CDR3 spells CASSVRELELFF. The CDR3 DNA follows: TGTGCCAGCAGCGTCCGGGAACTTGAGCTGTTTTTT.